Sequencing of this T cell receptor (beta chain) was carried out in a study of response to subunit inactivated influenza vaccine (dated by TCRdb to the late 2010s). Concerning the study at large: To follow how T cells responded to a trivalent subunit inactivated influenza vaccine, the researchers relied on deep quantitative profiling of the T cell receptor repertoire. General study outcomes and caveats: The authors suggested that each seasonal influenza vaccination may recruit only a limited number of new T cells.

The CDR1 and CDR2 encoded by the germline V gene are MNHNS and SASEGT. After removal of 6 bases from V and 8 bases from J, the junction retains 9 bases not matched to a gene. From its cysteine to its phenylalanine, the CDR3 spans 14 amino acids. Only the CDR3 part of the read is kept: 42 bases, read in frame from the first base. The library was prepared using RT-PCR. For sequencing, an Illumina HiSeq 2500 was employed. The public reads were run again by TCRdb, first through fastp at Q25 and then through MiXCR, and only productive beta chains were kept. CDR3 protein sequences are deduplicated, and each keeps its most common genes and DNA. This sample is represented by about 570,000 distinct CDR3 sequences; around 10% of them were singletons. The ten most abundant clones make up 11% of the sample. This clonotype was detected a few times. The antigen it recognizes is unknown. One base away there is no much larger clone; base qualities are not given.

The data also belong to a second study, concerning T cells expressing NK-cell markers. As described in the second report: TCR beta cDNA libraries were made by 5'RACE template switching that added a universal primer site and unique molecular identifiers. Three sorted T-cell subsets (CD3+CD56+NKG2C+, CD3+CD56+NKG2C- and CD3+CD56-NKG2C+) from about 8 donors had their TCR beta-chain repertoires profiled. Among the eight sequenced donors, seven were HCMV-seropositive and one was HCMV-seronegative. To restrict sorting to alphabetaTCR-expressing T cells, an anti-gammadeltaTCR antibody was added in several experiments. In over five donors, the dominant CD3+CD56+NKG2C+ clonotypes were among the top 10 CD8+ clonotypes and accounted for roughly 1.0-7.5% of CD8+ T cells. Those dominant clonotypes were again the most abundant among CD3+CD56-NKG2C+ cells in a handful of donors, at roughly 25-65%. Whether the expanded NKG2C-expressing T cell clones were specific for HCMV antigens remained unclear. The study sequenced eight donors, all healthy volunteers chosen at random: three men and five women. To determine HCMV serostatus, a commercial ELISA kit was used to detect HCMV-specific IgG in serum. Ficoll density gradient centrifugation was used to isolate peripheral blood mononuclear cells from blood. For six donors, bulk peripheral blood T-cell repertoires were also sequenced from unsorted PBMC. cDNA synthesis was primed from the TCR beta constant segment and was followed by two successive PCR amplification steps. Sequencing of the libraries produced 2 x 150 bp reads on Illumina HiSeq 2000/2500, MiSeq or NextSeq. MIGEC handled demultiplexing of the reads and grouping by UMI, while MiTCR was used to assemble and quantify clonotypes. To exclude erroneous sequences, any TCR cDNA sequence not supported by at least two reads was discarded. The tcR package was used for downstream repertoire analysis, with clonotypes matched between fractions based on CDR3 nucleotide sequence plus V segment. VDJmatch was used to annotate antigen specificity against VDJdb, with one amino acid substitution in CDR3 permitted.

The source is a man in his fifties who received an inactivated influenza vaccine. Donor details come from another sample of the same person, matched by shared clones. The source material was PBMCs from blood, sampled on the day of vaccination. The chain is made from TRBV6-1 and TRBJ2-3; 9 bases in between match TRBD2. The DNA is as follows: TGTGCCAGCAGAACCGGGACTAGCTCTGGTACGCAGTATTTT. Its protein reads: CASRTGTSSGTQYF.